Below are 31 T cell receptor beta chains sequenced from a single sample in a study of post-analysis software for immune sequencing data. For these TCRs, the target antigens are not known. Unique molecular identifiers featured in each of the TCR beta cDNA libraries. MiXCR was run by TCRdb on the PCR reads, yielding one entry per CDR3 protein. The sample consists of approximately 460,000 distinct CDR3 sequences, around 40% of them appearing once. Findings of the study overall: Five or six TRBV segments, including TRBV5-6, TRBV5-1 and TRBV20-1, were more frequent in patients than controls.

Sequenced input: blood. The receptor source for this set is a girl between 10 and 17 years old with multiple sclerosis.

This chain connects TRBV4-2 to TRBJ2-3; D may match TRBD1 or TRBD2 (5 bases each). This CDR3 region has 16 residues. Trimming cost V 0 bases and J 0 bases, with 10 bases left between them. Germline-derived CDR1 and CDR2 are LGHNA and YNFKEQ. This chain's CDR3 is CASSQDFWGSTDTQYF. The CDR3 nucleotides read TGTGCCAGCAGCCAAGATTTTTGGGGGAGCACAGATACGCAGTATTTT.

V and J are TRBV7-2 and TRBJ2-3; D tentatively reads TRBD1 or TRBD2 (5 bases each). CDR3 length: 15 amino acids. The germline V and J ends were trimmed by 5 bases and 3 bases, with 15 bases remaining between them. CDR1 and CDR2 (germline): SGHTA, FQGNSA. CDR3 sequence (DNA): TGTGCCAGCAGCGAACTAGGGACGGGGACAGATACGCAGTATTTT. Encoded protein: CASSELGTGTDTQYF.

This clonotype was counted between two and nine times. V usage is TRBV15 and J usage is TRBJ2-5, with D maybe TRBD1 (5 bases). The CDR3 has 15 residues. The germline V gene encodes CDR1 LNHNV and CDR2 YYDKDF (reference sequence). Deletions cut 5 bases from V and 5 bases from J, with 18 bases between. The DNA of the CDR3 is TGTGCCACCAGCGGAATACAGGCGATAGGGGAGACCCAGTACTTC. Its protein product is CATSGIQAIGETQYF.

The rearrangement joins TRBV27 to TRBJ2-1; 9 bases agree with TRBD1. CDR3 length equals 14 residues. Trimming removed 5 bases from V and 6 bases from J; junction bases left unmatched: 5. In germline, CDR1 is MNHEY, CDR2 SMNVEV (reference sequence). This CDR3 is CASSPGQGTNEQFF. The CDR3 nucleotides read TGTGCCAGCAGTCCGGGACAGGGTACCAATGAGCAGTTCTTC.

A remark on this clonotype: Without the conserved terminal phenylalanine or tryptophan, this CDR3 likely stems from a read error. V and J are TRBV7-2 and TRBJ2-7; 10 bases are a match to TRBD2. Germline loops: CDR1 SGHTA, CDR2 FQGNSA. J gave up 3 bases and V 2 bases, and 4 bases lay outside the gene matches. The CDR3 consists of 15 residues. The CDR3: CASSLTSGTHYEQYI. The CDR3 nucleotides read TGTGCCAGCAGCTTAACTAGCGGGACGCACTACGAGCAGTACATC.

The chain has TRBV29-1 and TRBJ2-7; 13 bases match TRBD2. Trimming at V came to 6 bases and at J to 2 bases, leaving 4 bases not matched to a gene. CDR3 length: 14 amino acids. Germline CDR1 and CDR2: SQVTM and ANQGSEA. CDR3 residues: CSVLGLAGAYEQYF. CDR3 DNA sequence: TGCAGCGTCCTCGGACTAGCGGGGGCCTACGAGCAGTACTTC.

V and J are TRBV12-3 or TRBV12-4 and TRBJ2-7; either TRBD1 or TRBD2 may fit D (6 bases each). The CDR3 runs 14 residues. Deletions cut 5 bases from V and 6 bases from J, with 17 bases between. The CDR3 region has the DNA TGTGCCAGCAGTATCAGTCCGGGGGCCCTCGAGCAGTACTTC. As protein: CASSISPGALEQYF.

The chain combines TRBV7-2 with TRBJ1-2; D not resolved. The germline V and J ends were trimmed by 0 bases and 0 bases, with 8 bases remaining between them. Germline CDR1 and CDR2: SGHTA and FQGNSA. This CDR3 contains 15 residues. Written as DNA, the CDR3 is TGTGCCAGCAGCTTAGCGGCCGGAGCTAACTATGGCTACACCTTC. This codes for CASSLAAGANYGYTF.

This clonotype was observed many times. The chain couples TRBV4-1 to TRBJ2-1; no clear D. Germline-derived CDR1 and CDR2 are MGHRA and YSYEKL. The germline V and J ends were trimmed by 1 base and 1 base, with 11 bases remaining between them. The CDR3 runs 16 residues. The CDR3 DNA sequence: TGCGCCAGCAGCCAAGTCGACTTGATGTCCTACAATGAGCAGTTCTTC. The encoded protein is CASSQVDLMSYNEQFF.

Remarks on this clonotype: Since the CDR3 does not end with the conserved phenylalanine or tryptophan, this likely comes from a read error. Here the CDR3 reads CSVDGGMGQPQHV. The CDR3 DNA reads TGCAGCGTTGATGGGGGAATGGGGCAGCCCCAGCATGTT. This sequence joins TRBV29-1 and TRBJ1-5, with D tentatively TRBD1 (5 bases). This CDR3 has 13 residues. Trimming shortened V by 3 bases and J by 7 bases, and 13 bases separated the two germline ends. Germline lookup yields CDR1 SQVTM and CDR2 ANQGSEA.

The chain recombines TRBV29-1 with TRBJ2-3, with D maybe TRBD2 (5 bases). The CDR3 loop spans 15 amino acids. Trimming pared 4 bases from V and 2 bases from J, leaving 16 bases between. CDR1 is SQVTM, CDR2 ANQGSEA, per germline. CDR3: CSVGGWQAFTDTQYF. CDR3 bases: TGCAGCGTTGGAGGGTGGCAGGCTTTCACAGATACGCAGTATTTT.

Remarks on this clonotype: One end of the junction does not line up with germline, which may come from a read error. The rearrangement joins TRBV7-7 to TRBJ2-7; 10 nucleotides line up with TRBD1. The germline CDR1 and CDR2 sequences are SSHAT and FNYEAQ (reference sequence). CDR3 length equals 14 residues. The DNA for the CDR3 is TGTGCTAGCAGCTTCGGGGACAGGGGCTACGAGCAGTACTTC. Translation gives CASSFGDRGYEQYF.

The sample holds a few counts of this clonotype. CDR3 DNA: TGCAGTGGGGGGGTGAGTTTAACCTACGAGCAGTACTTC. Protein sequence: CSGGVSLTYEQYF. The chain employs TRBV20-1 and TRBJ2-7; tentative D call: TRBD2 (6 bases). V shed 7 bases and J shed 2 bases, with 15 bases lying between them. The CDR3 is made up of 13 amino acids. CDR1 and CDR2 (germline): DFQATT, SNEGSKA (reference sequence).

This rearrangement joins TRBV7-9 to TRBJ2-5; TRBD1 matches at 7 bases. This CDR3 region has 15 residues. The junction had 10 bases not matched to a gene; V was cut back by 7 bases and J by 2 bases. Germline V gene sequence: CDR1 SEHNR, CDR2 FQNEAQ (reference sequence). The DNA for the CDR3 is TGTGCCAGCAACCAAAACGGGACAGAACAAGAGACCCAGTACTTC. Protein product: CASNQNGTEQETQYF.

This clonotype has just a few counts. The chain recombines TRBV28 with TRBJ2-7; 7 bases agree with TRBD2. The CDR3 is 14 amino acids. Trimming cost V 9 bases and J 2 bases; bases outside gene matches: 10. Germline CDR1 reads MDHEN; CDR2 reads SYDVKM. CDR3 protein: CARVTSARTYEQYF. CDR3 sequence (DNA): TGTGCCAGGGTTACTAGCGCGAGGACCTACGAGCAGTACTTC.

On this clonotype itself: Relative to the germline gene, one junction end is altered; a read error may explain this. This sequence joins TRBV12-3 or TRBV12-4 and TRBJ2-6; D unclear. This CDR3 is built from 15 residues. CDR3 protein: CVSSLSGSGANVLTF. As DNA, the CDR3 is TGTGTCAGCAGTCTTTCCGGATCTGGGGCCAACGTCCTGACTTTC.

The CDR3 DNA follows: TGTGCCAGCAGTGACCCGGGGGCCCACAATGAGCAGTTCTTC. This sequence encodes CASSDPGAHNEQFF. The rearrangement uses TRBV12-3 or TRBV12-4 and TRBJ2-1; perhaps D is TRBD1 or TRBD2 (6 bases each). Trimming removed 5 bases from V and 5 bases from J, with 13 bases in between. The CDR3 has 14 residues.

This chain connects TRBV10-3 to TRBJ1-5; D uncertain. CDR3 length equals 14 residues. Germline CDR1 ENHRY, CDR2 SYGVKD. Trimming left V 10 bases short and J 7 bases short, with 20 bases between. The CDR3 spells CATEDAVFGQPQHF. DNA for the CDR3: TGTGCCACCGAGGATGCGGTATTCGGGCAGCCCCAGCATTTT.

The chain recombines TRBV12-3 or TRBV12-4 with TRBJ2-3; TRBD1 matches at 8 bases. V dropped 4 bases and J dropped 0; count of bases not matched to a gene: 9. The CDR3 covers 17 residues. This CDR3 reads CASSSPGTGHSTDTQYF. The CDR3 nucleotides are TGTGCCAGCAGTTCCCCCGGGACAGGACATAGCACAGATACGCAGTATTTT.

The chain recombines TRBV21-1 with TRBJ2-4; TRBD2, the table's D call, lacks a check against the DNA. TRBV21-1 constitutes a pseudogene. The CDR3 runs 17 residues. As DNA, the CDR3 is TGTGCCAGCAGCAAAGAGGGGCCTCAGGTAGCCAAAAACATTCAGTACTTC. Protein product: CASSKEGPQVAKNIQYF.

The chain is built from TRBV15 and TRBJ1-2; no clear D. The CDR3 is 15 residues long. The germline CDR1 and CDR2 sequences are LNHNV and YYDKDF (reference sequence). The V gene lost 1 base and the J gene lost 4 bases, with 13 bases spanning the gap. The CDR3 DNA sequence: TGTGCCACCAGCAGAGGCGGTGGAGCCGGCTATGGCTACACCTTC. This encodes CATSRGGGAGYGYTF. The full variable domain, completed using reference TRBV15 and TRBJ1-2, is DAMVIQNPRYQVTQFGKPVTLSCSQTLNHNVMYWYQQKSSQAPKLLFHYYDKDFNNEADTPDNFQSRRPNTSFCFLDIRSPGLGDTAMYLCATSRGGGAGYGYTFGSGTRLTVV.

V and J are TRBV5-6 and TRBJ2-3; 13 bases align to TRBD2. Per germline, CDR1 SGHDT and CDR2 YYEEEE. V was clipped by 3 bases and J by 6 bases; unmatched bases: 7. This CDR3 spans 16 amino acids. DNA for the CDR3: TGTGCCAGCAGCTCCCGACTAGCGGGAGGATCTGATACGCAGTATTTT. It encodes CASSSRLAGGSDTQYF.

This clonotype was seen a handful of times. J is TRBJ2-1 and V is TRBV28; 11 positions match TRBD2. The junction had 17 bases not matched to a gene; V was cut back by 1 base and J by 3 bases. CDR1 is MDHEN and CDR2 is SYDVKM in the germline V gene. The CDR3 spans 21 residues. This CDR3 is CASSLSARYPGTSGNYNEQFF. In nucleotides, the CDR3 is TGTGCCAGCAGTTTATCCGCCCGTTACCCCGGGACTAGCGGAAACTACAATGAGCAGTTCTTC.

V is TRBV28 and J is TRBJ2-2; TRBD1 or TRBD2 may be the D gene (5 bases each). This CDR3 contains 18 residues. The germline CDR1 and CDR2 sequences are MDHEN and SYDVKM. The germline V and J ends were trimmed by 3 bases and 3 bases, with 20 bases remaining between them. CDR3 region: CASSFISARGTDTGELFF. In nucleotides, the CDR3 is TGTGCCAGCAGTTTCATATCGGCGAGGGGTACGGACACCGGGGAGCTGTTTTTT. Combining the CDR3 with reference TRBV28 and TRBJ2-2 gives the whole variable domain DVKVTQSSRYLVKRTGEKVFLECVQDMDHENMFWYRQDPGLGLRLIYFSYDVKMKEKGDIPEGYSVSREKKERFSLILESASTNQTSMYLCASSFISARGTDTGELFFGEGSRLTVL.

The chain uses TRBV4-3 and TRBJ1-1, with D possibly TRBD1 on 6 matching bases. Germline V gene data show CDR1 as LGHNA and CDR2 as YSLEER. V shed 0 bases and J shed 5 bases, with 13 bases lying between them. The CDR3 sequence is 15 residues long. CDR3 in amino acids: CASSQDPAGATEAFF. In nucleotides, the CDR3 is TGCGCCAGCAGCCAAGACCCGGCAGGGGCAACTGAAGCTTTCTTT.

V is TRBV7-2 and J is TRBJ1-2; no firm D call. CDR3 size: 15 residues. CDR1 and CDR2 (germline): SGHTA, FQGNSA. The germline V and J ends were trimmed by 6 bases and 2 bases, with 16 bases remaining between them. The CDR3 is CASRVIRASNYGYTF. The CDR3 DNA is TGTGCCAGCAGGGTAATAAGGGCCAGCAACTATGGCTACACCTTC.

The chain joins TRBV5-1 to TRBJ2-1; TRBD2 aligns across 7 bases. The length of the CDR3 is 19 residues. The V gene's germline CDR1 is SGHRS and CDR2 YFSETQ. Losses at the gene ends were 0 bases for V and 0 bases for J; bases not matched to a gene: 12. The CDR3 loop is CASSLAASGALSSYNEQFF. CDR3 DNA sequence: TGCGCCAGCAGCTTGGCCGCGAGCGGGGCCCTAAGCTCCTACAATGAGCAGTTCTTC.

This clonotype has just a few counts. CDR3 residues: CASSQGGTATYEQYF. CDR3 DNA sequence: TGCGCCAGCAGCCAAGGGGGGACAGCGACCTACGAGCAGTACTTC. The rearrangement uses TRBV4-1 and TRBJ2-7; 7 bases agree with TRBD1. This CDR3 has 15 residues. Germline assignment: CDR1 MGHRA and CDR2 YSYEKL. The V gene end was trimmed by 1 base and the J gene end by 2 bases; junction bases not matched to a gene: 5.

The chain couples TRBV7-9 to TRBJ2-7; no clear D gene. V was trimmed by 3 bases and J by 6 bases, leaving 12 bases between them. CDR3 size: 13 residues. Germline V gene lookup returns CDR1 SEHNR and CDR2 FQNEAQ (reference sequence). The CDR3 DNA is TGTGCCAGCAGCTTTGGGTTAATTGGCGAGCAGTACTTC. Protein: CASSFGLIGEQYF. The whole variable domain, filled in from reference TRBV7-9 and TRBJ2-7, reads DTGVSQNPRHKITKRGQNVTFRCDPISEHNRLYWYRQTLGQGPEFLTYFQNEAQLEKSRLLSDRFSAERPKGSFSTLEIQRTEQGDSAMYLCASSFGLIGEQYFGPGTRLTVT.

The CDR3 coding sequence is TGTGCCAGCAGCATCTCCGGGACAGCTAATGAAAAACTGTTTTTT. Protein sequence: CASSISGTANEKLFF. V gene TRBV9 combines with J gene TRBJ1-4; 7 bases align to TRBD1. Germline values: CDR1 SGDLS, CDR2 YYNGEE. The CDR3 spans 15 residues. With 4 bases clipped from V and 3 bases from J, the junction kept 6 bases outside the gene matches.

In its sample, this clonotype was seen a few times. V usage is TRBV9 and J usage is TRBJ2-5; 10 bases line up with TRBD2. There are 16 residues in the CDR3. CDR1 and CDR2 from the germline V gene are SGDLS and YYNGEE. Trimming at V came to 0 bases and at J to 2 bases, leaving 4 bases not matched to a gene. DNA for the CDR3: TGTGCCAGCAGCGTAGCTGCAGCGGGAGGGCAAGAGACCCAGTACTTC. This encodes CASSVAAAGGQETQYF.